This T cell receptor (beta chain) emerged from a study of Ad26.COV2.S vaccination and SARS-CoV-2 variants. Study-level points and caveats: With respect to non-spike TCR breadth, vaccine and placebo recipients were similar.

This CDR3 contains 15 residues. Per germline, CDR1 SGHDN and CDR2 FVKESK. V lost 4 bases to trimming and J lost 6 bases, with 15 bases between them. This sample's treatment: some 20 received Ad26.COV2.S at low or high dose, single or two shots; 5 received placebo; per-sample allocation not given. Repertoires come from day 63 after the first vaccine or placebo injection. Profiled with immunoSEQ multiplex PCR; TCRdb holds only in-frame clones, not every one. Of 320,000 or so clones listed, roughly 90% are singletons. As concerns this clone: As yet, its antigen is unknown.

The chain uses TRBV14 and TRBJ2-2; D perhaps matches TRBD1 (6 bases). This specimen was peripheral blood, taken in a trial of Ad26.COV2.S vaccine versus placebo. This clonotype originated in a person between 18 and 65 years old who received the Ad26.COV2.S COVID-19 vaccine or a placebo. The CDR3 bases are TGTGCCAGCAGCCGAACAACAGGGATTTCCGGGGAGCTGTTTTTT. Translated: CASSRTTGISGELFF.